This entry is about one T cell receptor beta chain. The protocol was immunoSEQ multiplex PCR, while the TCRdb copy is restricted to in-frame clones and leaves out a portion. The sample records 230,000 or so clones, around 80% being singletons. This specimen belongs to a study of blood T cell repertoires in COVID-19. For the study at large: The samples span acute and convalescent COVID-19 from the United States, Italy and Spain. PBMCs, B-cell-depleted T cells, or T cells provided the cDNA or gDNA that made up the material.

The CDR3 is 15 amino acids. J lost 6 bases, V lost 5 bases, and 10 bases had no gene match. Germline V gene sequence: CDR1 MNHEY, CDR2 SVGAGI. Sequencing was carried out using peripheral blood. The receptor was isolated from a man under 40 with active or convalescent COVID-19. The chain is built from TRBV6-5 and TRBJ1-2, with 9 bases fitting TRBD1. CDR3 nucleotides: TGTGCCAGCAGTACAAACTCCGGGACAGGGAATGGCTACACCTTC. Translation: CASSTNSGTGNGYTF.